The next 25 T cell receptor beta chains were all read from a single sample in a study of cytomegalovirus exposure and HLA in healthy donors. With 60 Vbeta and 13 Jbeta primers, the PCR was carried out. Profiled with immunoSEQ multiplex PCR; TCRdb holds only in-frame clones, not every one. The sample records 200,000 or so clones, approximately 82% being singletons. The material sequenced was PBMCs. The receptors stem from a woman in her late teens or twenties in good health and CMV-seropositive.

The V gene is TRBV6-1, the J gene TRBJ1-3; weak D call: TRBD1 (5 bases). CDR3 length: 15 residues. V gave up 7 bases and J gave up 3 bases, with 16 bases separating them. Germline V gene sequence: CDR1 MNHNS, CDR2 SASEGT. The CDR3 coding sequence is TGTGCCAGCACGCCCTGGGGAGGGGATGGAAACACCATATATTTT. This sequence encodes CASTPWGGDGNTIYF.

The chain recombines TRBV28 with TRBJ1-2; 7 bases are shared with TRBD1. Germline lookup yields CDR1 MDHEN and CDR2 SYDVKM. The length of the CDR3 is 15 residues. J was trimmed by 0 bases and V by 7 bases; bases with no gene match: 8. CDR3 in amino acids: CASTVAGGTNYGYTF. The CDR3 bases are TGTGCCAGCACCGTCGCAGGGGGAACTAACTATGGCTACACCTTC.

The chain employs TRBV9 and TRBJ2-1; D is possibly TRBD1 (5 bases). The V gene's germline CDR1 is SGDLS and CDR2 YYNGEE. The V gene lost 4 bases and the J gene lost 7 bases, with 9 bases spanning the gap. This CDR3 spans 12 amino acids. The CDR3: CASSFRENEQFF. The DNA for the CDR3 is TGTGCCAGCAGCTTCAGGGAAAATGAGCAGTTCTTC. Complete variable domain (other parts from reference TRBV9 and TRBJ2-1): DSGVTQTPKHLITATGQRVTLRCSPRSGDLSVYWYQQSLDQGLQFLIQYYNGEERAKGNILERFSAQQFPDLHSELNLSSLELGDSALYFCASSFRENEQFFGPGTRLTVL.

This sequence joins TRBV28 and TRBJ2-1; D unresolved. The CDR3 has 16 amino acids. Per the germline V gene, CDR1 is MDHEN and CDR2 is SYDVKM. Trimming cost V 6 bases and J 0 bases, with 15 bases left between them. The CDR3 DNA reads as TGTGCCAGCAGCTCTCTGGTTCGGAGCTCCTACAATGAGCAGTTCTTC. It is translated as CASSSLVRSSYNEQFF.

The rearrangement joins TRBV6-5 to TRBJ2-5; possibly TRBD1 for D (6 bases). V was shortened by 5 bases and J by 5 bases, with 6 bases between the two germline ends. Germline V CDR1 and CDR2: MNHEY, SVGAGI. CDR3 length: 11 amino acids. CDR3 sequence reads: CASSTGETQYF. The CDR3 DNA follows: TGTGCCAGCAGTACAGGGGAGACCCAGTACTTC.

The DNA of the CDR3 is TGTGCCAGCACCCTATCGACTAATGAAAAACTGTTTTTT. Its protein product is CASTLSTNEKLFF. This chain uses TRBV6-6 with TRBJ1-4; D is uncertain. This CDR3 has 13 amino acids. Germline V gene sequence: CDR1 MNHNY, CDR2 SVGAGI (reference sequence). V was cut by 7 bases and J by 2 bases, with 8 bases left in between.

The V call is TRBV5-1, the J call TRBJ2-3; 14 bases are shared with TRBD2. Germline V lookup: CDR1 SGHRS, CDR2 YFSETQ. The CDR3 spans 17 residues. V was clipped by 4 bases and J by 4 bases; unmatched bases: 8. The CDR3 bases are TGCGCCAGCAGCCTCAGACTAGCGGGGGGGCTTGCAGATACGCAGTATTTT. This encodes CASSLRLAGGLADTQYF. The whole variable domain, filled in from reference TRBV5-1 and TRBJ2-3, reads KAGVTQTPRYLIKTRGQQVTLSCSPISGHRSVSWYQQTPGQGLQFLFEYFSETQRNKGNFPGRFSGRQFSNSRSEMNVSTLELGDSALYLCASSLRLAGGLADTQYFGPGTRLTVL.

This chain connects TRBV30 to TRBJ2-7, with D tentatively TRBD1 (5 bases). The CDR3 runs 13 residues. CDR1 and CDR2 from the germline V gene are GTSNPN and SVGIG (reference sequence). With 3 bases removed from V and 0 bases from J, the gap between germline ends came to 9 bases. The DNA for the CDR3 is TGTGCCTGGAGACAGGACAACTCCTACGAGCAGTACTTC. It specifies CAWRQDNSYEQYF.

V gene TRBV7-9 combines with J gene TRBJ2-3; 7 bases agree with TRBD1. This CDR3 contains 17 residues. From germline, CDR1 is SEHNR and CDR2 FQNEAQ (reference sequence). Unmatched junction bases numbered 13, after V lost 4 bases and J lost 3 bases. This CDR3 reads CASSSRRRGLVTDTQYF. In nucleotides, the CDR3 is TGTGCCAGCAGCTCGCGACGAAGGGGGCTTGTTACAGATACGCAGTATTTT.

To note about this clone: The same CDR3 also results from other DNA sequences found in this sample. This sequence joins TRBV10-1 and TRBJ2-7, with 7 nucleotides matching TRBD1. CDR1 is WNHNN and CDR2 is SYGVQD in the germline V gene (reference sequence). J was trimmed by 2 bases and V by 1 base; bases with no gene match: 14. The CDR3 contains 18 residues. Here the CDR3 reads CASSEYYGFGTETYEQYF. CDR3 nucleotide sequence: TGCGCCAGCAGTGAGTATTATGGTTTCGGGACAGAAACCTACGAGCAGTACTTC.

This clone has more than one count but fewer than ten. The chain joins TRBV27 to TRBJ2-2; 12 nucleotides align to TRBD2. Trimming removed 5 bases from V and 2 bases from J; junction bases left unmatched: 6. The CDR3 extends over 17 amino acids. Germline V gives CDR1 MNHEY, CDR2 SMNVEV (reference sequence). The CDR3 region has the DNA TGTGCCAGCAGTACGACTAGCGGGGGTCTTAACACCGGGGAGCTGTTTTTT. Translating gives CASSTTSGGLNTGELFF.

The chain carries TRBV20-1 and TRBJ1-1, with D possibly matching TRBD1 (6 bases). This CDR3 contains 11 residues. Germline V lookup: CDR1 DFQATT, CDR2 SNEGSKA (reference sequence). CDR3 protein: CSLWDTTSAFF. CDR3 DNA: TGCAGCCTATGGGACACCACCAGCGCTTTCTTT.

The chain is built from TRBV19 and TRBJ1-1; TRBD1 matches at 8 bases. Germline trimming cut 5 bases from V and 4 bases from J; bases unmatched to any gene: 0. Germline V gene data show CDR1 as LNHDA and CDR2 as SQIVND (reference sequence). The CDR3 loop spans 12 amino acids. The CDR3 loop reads CASSDRGTEAFF. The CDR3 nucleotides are TGTGCCAGTAGTGACAGGGGCACTGAAGCTTTCTTT.

Here the CDR3 DNA reads TGTGCCAGCAGCTACGGGGGCTGGAGCACCGGGGAGCTGTTTTTT. Translation: CASSYGGWSTGELFF. V gene TRBV6-5 combines with J gene TRBJ2-2, with D possibly called TRBD1 or TRBD2 (6 bases each). CDR3 length: 15 amino acids. Germline loops: CDR1 MNHEY, CDR2 SVGAGI. Trimming took 6 bases from V and 4 from J, leaving 15 bases between them.

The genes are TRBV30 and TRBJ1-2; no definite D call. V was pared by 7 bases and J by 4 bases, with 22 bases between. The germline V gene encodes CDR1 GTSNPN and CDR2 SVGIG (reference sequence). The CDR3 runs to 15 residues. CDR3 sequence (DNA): TGTGCCTCCTTCCGCCGCGGAAAAGAGCCCTATGGCTACACCTTC. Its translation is CASFRRGKEPYGYTF.

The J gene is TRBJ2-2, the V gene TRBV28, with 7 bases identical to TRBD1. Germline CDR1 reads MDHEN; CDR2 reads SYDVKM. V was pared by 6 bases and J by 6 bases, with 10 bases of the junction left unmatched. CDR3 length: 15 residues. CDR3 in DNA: TGTGCCAGCAGATACGACAGGGTGGGGGCCGGGGAGCTGTTTTTT. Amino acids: CASRYDRVGAGELFF.

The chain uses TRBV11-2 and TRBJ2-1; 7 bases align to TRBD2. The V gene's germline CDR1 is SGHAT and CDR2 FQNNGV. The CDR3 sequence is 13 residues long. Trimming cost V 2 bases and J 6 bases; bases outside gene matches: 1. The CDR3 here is CASSLSGGNEQFF. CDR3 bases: TGTGCCAGCAGCTTATCGGGGGGCAATGAGCAGTTCTTC.

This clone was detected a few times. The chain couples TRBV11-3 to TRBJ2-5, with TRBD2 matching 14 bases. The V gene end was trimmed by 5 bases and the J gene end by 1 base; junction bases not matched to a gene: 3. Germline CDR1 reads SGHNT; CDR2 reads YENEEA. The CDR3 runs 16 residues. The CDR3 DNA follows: TGTGCCAGCAGCCCTGGGACTAGCGGGGGCCAAGAGACCCAGTACTTC. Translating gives CASSPGTSGGQETQYF.

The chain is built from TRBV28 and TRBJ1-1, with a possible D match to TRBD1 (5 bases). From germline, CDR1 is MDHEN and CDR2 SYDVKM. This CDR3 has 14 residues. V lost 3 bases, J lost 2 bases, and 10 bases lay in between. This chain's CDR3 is CASSFQGINTEAFF. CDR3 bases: TGTGCCAGCAGTTTTCAGGGAATAAACACTGAAGCTTTCTTT.

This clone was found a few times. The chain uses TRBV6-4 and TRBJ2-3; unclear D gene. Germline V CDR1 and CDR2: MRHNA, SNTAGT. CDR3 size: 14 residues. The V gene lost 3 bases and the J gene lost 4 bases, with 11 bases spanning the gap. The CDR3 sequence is CASSENPSPDTQYF. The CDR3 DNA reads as TGTGCCAGCAGTGAAAACCCCAGTCCAGATACGCAGTATTTT.

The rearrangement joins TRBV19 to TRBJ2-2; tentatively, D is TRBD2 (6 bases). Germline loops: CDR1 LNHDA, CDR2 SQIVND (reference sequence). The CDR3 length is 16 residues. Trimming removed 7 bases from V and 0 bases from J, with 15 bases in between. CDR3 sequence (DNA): TGTGCCAGTATCCGCGGGGCAGCTTCGAACACCGGGGAGCTGTTTTTT. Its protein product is CASIRGAASNTGELFF.

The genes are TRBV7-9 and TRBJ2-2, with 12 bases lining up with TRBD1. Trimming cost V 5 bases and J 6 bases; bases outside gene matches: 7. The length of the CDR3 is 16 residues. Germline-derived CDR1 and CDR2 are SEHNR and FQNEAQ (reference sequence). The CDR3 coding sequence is TGTGCCAGCAGCATACGGGACAGGGGGCAATCCGGGGAGCTGTTTTTT. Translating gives CASSIRDRGQSGELFF.

The chain's CDR3 is CASSQALKNTEAFF. The CDR3 DNA follows: TGCGCCAGCAGCCAAGCACTCAAGAACACTGAAGCTTTCTTT. The chain carries TRBV4-1 and TRBJ1-1; D uncertain. Between the trimmed V and J ends, which lost 1 base and 1 base, there was a span of 7 bases. The CDR3 has 14 residues. Germline V lookup: CDR1 MGHRA, CDR2 YSYEKL.

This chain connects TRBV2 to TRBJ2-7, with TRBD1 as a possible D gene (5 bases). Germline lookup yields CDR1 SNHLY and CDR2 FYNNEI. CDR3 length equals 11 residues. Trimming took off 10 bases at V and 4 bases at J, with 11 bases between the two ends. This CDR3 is CATTTEYEQYF. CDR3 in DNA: TGTGCCACCACGACAGAATACGAGCAGTACTTC.

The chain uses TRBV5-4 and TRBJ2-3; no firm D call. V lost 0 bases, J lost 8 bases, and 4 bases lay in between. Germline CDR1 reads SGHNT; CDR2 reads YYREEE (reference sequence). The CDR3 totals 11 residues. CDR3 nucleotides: TGTGCCAGCAGCTTGGGGAGTACGCAGTATTTT. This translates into CASSLGSTQYF.